Given below is one T cell receptor (beta chain) in context. Patients in Seattle were enrolled during active infection, then followed longitudinally. The data derive from a study of blood T cell repertoires in COVID-19. Study-wide context: Sites across the United States, Italy and Spain contributed samples from acute and convalescent COVID-19. T cells, B-cell-depleted T cells, or PBMCs supplied cDNA or gDNA.

Original methodology: It was from reference gene primer amplification that nucleated cell counts were estimated. TCRdb's copy holds only in-frame clones and misses some; the assay was immunoSEQ multiplex PCR. The V and J calls and clone size come from that table; D and trimming were worked out from the DNA. The profile covers 250,000 to 400,000 clones, with around 88% appearing a single time and 1.6% taken by the ten largest. This CDR3 region has 14 residues. V dropped 7 bases and J dropped 8 bases, with 18 bases sitting between them. Germline V gene sequence: CDR1 WSHSY, CDR2 SAAADI. Material for sequencing was peripheral blood. This clonotype originated in a woman aged 25-40 years with COVID-19, enrolled during active disease. The V call is TRBV10-2, the J call TRBJ2-1, with a weak D call TRBD2 (6 bases). CDR3 amino acids: CASKSTSVGDEQFF. The CDR3 DNA reads as TGCGCCAGCAAATCGACTAGTGTAGGGGATGAGCAGTTCTTC.